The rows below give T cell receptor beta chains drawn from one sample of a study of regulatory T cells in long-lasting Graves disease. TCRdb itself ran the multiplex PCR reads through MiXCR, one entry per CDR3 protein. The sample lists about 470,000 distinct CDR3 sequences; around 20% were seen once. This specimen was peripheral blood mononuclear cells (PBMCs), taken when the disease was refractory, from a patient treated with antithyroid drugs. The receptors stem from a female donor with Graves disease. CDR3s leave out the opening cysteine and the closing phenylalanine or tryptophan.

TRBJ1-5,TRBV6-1,ASSSREGNQPQH
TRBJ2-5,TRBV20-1,SARSTAEETQY
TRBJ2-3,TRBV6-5,ASSYSSGGTQHTQY
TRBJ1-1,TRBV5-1,ASSGTGTSNTEAF
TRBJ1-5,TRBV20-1,SAKRRVNQPQH
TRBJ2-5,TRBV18,ASYPYRQSRGETQY
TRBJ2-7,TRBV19,ATAREGEHEQY
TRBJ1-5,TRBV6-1,ASSVRQDNQPQH
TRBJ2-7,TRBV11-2,ASSPTWGIYEQY
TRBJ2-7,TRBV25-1,ASRPERTSYEQY
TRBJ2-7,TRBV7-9,ASSGGVSFDEQY
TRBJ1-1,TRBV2,ASIAVRGTEAF
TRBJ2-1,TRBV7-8,ASSFGTEQF
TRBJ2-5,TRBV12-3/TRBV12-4,ASSFGPRGTQY
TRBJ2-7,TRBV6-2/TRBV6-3,ASSWGPGRSSYEQY
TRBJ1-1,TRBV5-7,ASSLSWTGNTEAF
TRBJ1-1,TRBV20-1,SARAGTGYRLNTEAF
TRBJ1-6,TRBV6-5,ASSYWGGLSSYNSPLH
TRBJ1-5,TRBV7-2,ASSLAGLGSNQPQH
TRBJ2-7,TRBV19,ASSLTVRPSGSSYEQY
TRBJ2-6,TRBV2,ASRGHSGANVLT
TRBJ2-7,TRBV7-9,ASSHTTSGGPSSYEQY
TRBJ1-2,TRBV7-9,ASSFIWDREGDGYT
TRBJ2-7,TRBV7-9,ASSPRLTWEQY
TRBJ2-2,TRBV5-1,ASSFPIQGGGTGELF
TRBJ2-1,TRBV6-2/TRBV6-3,ASSDEDGGEQF
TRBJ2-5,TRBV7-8,ASSLVPELAGGEETQY
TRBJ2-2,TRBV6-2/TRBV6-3,ASSYGNAGELF
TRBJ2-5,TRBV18,ASSPEKSRWETQY
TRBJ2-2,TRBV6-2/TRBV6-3,ASSSLAGGVNTGELF
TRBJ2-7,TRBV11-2,ASSWNSNPTGEQY
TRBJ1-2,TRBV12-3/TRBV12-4,ASSRDPHGYT
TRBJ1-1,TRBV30,AWSGTGRAF
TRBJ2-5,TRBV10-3,AISDWDRPETQY
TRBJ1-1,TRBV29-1,SVGNAGTEAF
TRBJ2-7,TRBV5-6,ASSPRGTPYEQY
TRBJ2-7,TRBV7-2,ASSRWGQGVNEQY
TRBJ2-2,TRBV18,ASSPPRLAAFTGELF
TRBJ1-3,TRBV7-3,ASSPDSGNTIY
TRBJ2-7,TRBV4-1,ASSQVAGQAYEQY
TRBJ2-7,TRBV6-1,ASSEDPSLEQY
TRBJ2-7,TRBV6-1,ASSEVVGVREQY
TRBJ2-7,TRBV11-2,ASSSLRGGDGEQY
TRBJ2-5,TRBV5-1,ATTGTSGKRQETQY
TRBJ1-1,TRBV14,ASSQGGITNTEAF
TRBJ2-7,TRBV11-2,ASSLDKYEQY
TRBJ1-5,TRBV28,ASSSGGDQPQH
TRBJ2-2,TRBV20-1,SARASTGGELF
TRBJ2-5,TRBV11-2,ASSLYDYPAETQY
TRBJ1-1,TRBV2,ASREDNRVGGAF
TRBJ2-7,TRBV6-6,ASSYSGASGSYEQY
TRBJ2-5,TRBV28,ASGGGDSLETQY
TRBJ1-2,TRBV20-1,SARQGANYGYT
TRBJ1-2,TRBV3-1,ASSQDNQGAYYGYT
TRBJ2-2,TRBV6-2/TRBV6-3,ASAPGQGNTGELF
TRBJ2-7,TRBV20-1,SEGGIDEQY
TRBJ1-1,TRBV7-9,ASSPTGHLNTEAF
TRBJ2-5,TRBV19,ASSMTSGRGQETQY
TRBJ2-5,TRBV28,ASSLLSSGRRSETQY
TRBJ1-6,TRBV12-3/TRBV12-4,ASSFWPNSPLH